The 27 T cell receptor beta chains presented below share a single source sample, sequenced in a study of T cell responses to AZD1222 COVID-19 vaccine. Data came from immunoSEQ multiplex PCR; TCRdb stores just in-frame clones and leaves some out. The sample shows 180,000 or so clones, 85% to 95% of them seen only once. This specimen consisted of peripheral blood, obtained 28 days after the second AZD1222 dose. These receptors were obtained from an adult who received the AZD1222 COVID-19 vaccine.

This chain links TRBV28 with TRBJ2-3, with unresolved D. The length of the CDR3 is 15 residues. Looked up from germline, CDR1 is MDHEN and CDR2 is SYDVKM. Between the trimmed V and J ends, which lost 1 base and 2 bases, there was a span of 10 bases. This chain's CDR3 is CASSLFSLNTDTQYF. The CDR3 nucleotides are TGTGCCAGCAGTTTATTTTCCCTAAACACAGATACGCAGTATTTT. The entire variable domain, with the rest obtained from reference TRBV28 and TRBJ2-3, is as follows: DVKVTQSSRYLVKRTGEKVFLECVQDMDHENMFWYRQDPGLGLRLIYFSYDVKMKEKGDIPEGYSVSREKKERFSLILESASTNQTSMYLCASSLFSLNTDTQYFGPGTRLTVL.

This sequence joins TRBV5-1 and TRBJ2-2; 11 bases match TRBD2. Germline CDR1 SGHRS, CDR2 YFSETQ. This CDR3 has 18 amino acids. With 5 bases clipped from V and 3 bases from J, the junction kept 12 bases outside the gene matches. The CDR3 DNA is TGCGCCAGCAGAGTGACTAGCGGGGCCCCACAGGACACCGGGGAGCTGTTTTTT. Translated, it gives CASRVTSGAPQDTGELFF.

This chain links TRBV18 with TRBJ2-7; either TRBD1 or TRBD2 may fit D (6 bases each). The CDR3 totals 16 residues. Germline values: CDR1 KGHSH, CDR2 LQKENI. With 0 bases removed from V and 0 bases from J, the gap between germline ends came to 12 bases. DNA for the CDR3: TGTGCCAGCTCACCACCGGGGGGCCTAAACTCCTACGAGCAGTACTTC. Its translation: CASSPPGGLNSYEQYF.

This sequence joins TRBV18 and TRBJ1-3; possibly TRBD1 for D (5 bases). V was pared by 3 bases and J by 0 bases, with 12 bases between. Per germline, CDR1 KGHSH and CDR2 LQKENI. The CDR3 totals 16 residues. CDR3 coding DNA: TGTGCCAGCTCACCGGGGCAGGGAAACTCTGGAAACACCATATATTTT. Translation gives CASSPGQGNSGNTIYF.

This rearrangement joins TRBV5-6 to TRBJ2-7; 7 nucleotides match TRBD2. After removal of 0 bases from V and 4 bases from J, the junction contained 1 base not matched to a gene. The CDR3 contains 13 residues. CDR1 is SGHDT and CDR2 is YYEEEE in the germline V gene. In DNA, the CDR3 is TGTGCCAGCAGCTTGGGGGAGGGTTACGAGCAGTACTTC. It codes for CASSLGEGYEQYF.

CDR3 in DNA: TGTGCCAGCTCACTCCAGGGAGACACCGGGGAGCTGTTTTTT. Protein product: CASSLQGDTGELFF. The J gene is TRBJ2-2, the V gene TRBV18; possibly TRBD1 or TRBD2 for D (5 bases each). The CDR3 runs to 14 residues. Germline CDR1 reads KGHSH; CDR2 reads LQKENI. Trimming removed 4 bases from V and 3 bases from J, with 9 bases in between.

The chain combines TRBV10-2 with TRBJ2-7, with TRBD2 identical over 9 bases. Trimming removed 3 bases from V and 3 bases from J; junction bases left unmatched: 9. There are 16 residues in the CDR3. From germline, CDR1 is WSHSY and CDR2 SAAADI. CDR3 sequence: CASSDLEGLASYEQYF. In nucleotides, the CDR3 is TGCGCCAGCAGTGACTTAGAGGGACTAGCTAGCTACGAGCAGTACTTC.

The V call is TRBV18, the J call TRBJ2-1; no reliable D call. The CDR3 consists of 12 residues. Germline CDR1 reads KGHSH; CDR2 reads LQKENI. The germline V and J ends were trimmed by 3 bases and 1 base, with 1 base remaining between them. CDR3 DNA: TGTGCCAGCTCACCTTCCTACAATGAGCAGTTCTTC. Residues: CASSPSYNEQFF. The entire variable domain, with the rest obtained from reference TRBV18 and TRBJ2-1, is as follows: NAGVMQNPRHLVRRRGQEARLRCSPMKGHSHVYWYRQLPEEGLKFMVYLQKENIIDESGMPKERFSAEFPKEGPSILRIQQVVRGDSAAYFCASSPSYNEQFFGPGTRLTVL.

The chain recombines TRBV9 with TRBJ1-2, with D maybe TRBD1 (6 bases). In germline, CDR1 is SGDLS, CDR2 YYNGEE. The V and J ends lost 3 bases and 3 bases respectively, with 21 bases between them. The CDR3 extends over 17 amino acids. CDR3 bases: TGTGCCAGCAGCGCCTCACCGGGACAAATTAGGGACTATGGCTACACCTTC. Protein sequence: CASSASPGQIRDYGYTF.

The chain links TRBV9 to TRBJ2-1; 7 nucleotides agree with TRBD2. Germline V gene sequence: CDR1 SGDLS, CDR2 YYNGEE. Trimming at V came to 2 bases and at J to 7 bases, leaving 9 bases not matched to a gene. This CDR3 has 15 amino acids. CDR3 protein: CASSVNLAALNEQFF. The CDR3 bases are TGTGCCAGCAGCGTGAACCTAGCGGCGTTGAATGAGCAGTTCTTC.

This clone occurred once. This chain joins TRBV2 and TRBJ2-7; TRBD2 matches at 12 bases. The CDR3 is made up of 18 amino acids. J was trimmed by 2 bases and V by 4 bases; bases with no gene match: 12. Germline V CDR1 and CDR2: SNHLY, FYNNEI. CDR3 in DNA: TGTGCCAGCAGTGGTGCTAGCGGGAGGGCCGTGGAGACCTACGAGCAGTACTTC. As protein: CASSGASGRAVETYEQYF.

This chain links TRBV18 with TRBJ1-3; 9 bases line up with TRBD1. The CDR3 sequence is 16 residues long. Germline V gene sequence: CDR1 KGHSH, CDR2 LQKENI. J lost 2 bases, V lost 3 bases, and 5 bases had no gene match. Here the CDR3 DNA reads TGTGCCAGCTCACCTTACCGGGACAGGGCTGGAAACACCATATATTTT. Translated: CASSPYRDRAGNTIYF.

For the CDR3, the DNA is TGCGCCAGCAGGTCTATAGAGGAAAATGAGCAGTTCTTC. Translating it yields CASRSIEENEQFF. V usage is TRBV5-1 and J usage is TRBJ2-1; D is uncertain. The V end was cut by 5 bases, the J end by 7 bases, with 13 bases between. Germline CDR1 SGHRS, CDR2 YFSETQ. The CDR3 is made up of 13 amino acids.

The rearrangement links TRBV5-1 to TRBJ2-2; D is possibly TRBD1 or TRBD2 (5 bases each). Looked up from germline, CDR1 is SGHRS and CDR2 is YFSETQ. V was shortened by 7 bases and J by 5 bases, with 12 bases between the two germline ends. The CDR3 consists of 13 residues. The CDR3 nucleotides read TGCGCCAGCGGGACGGACTTGACCGGGGAGCTGTTTTTT. Its translation is CASGTDLTGELFF. The full variable domain, completed using reference TRBV5-1 and TRBJ2-2, is KAGVTQTPRYLIKTRGQQVTLSCSPISGHRSVSWYQQTPGQGLQFLFEYFSETQRNKGNFPGRFSGRQFSNSRSEMNVSTLELGDSALYLCASGTDLTGELFFGEGSRLTVL.

Written as DNA, the CDR3 is TGTGCCAGCAGTGAAGGTACAGGGCATAGGGCCTACGAGCAGTACTTC. This codes for CASSEGTGHRAYEQYF. This rearrangement joins TRBV25-1 to TRBJ2-7; TRBD1 might be the D (6 bases). Germline CDR1 MGHDK, CDR2 SYGVNS. The V end lost 2 bases, the J end lost 2 bases, and 16 bases lay between the germline ends. This CDR3 has 16 amino acids.

The chain carries TRBV5-1 and TRBJ1-2; 8 bases are a match to TRBD1. This CDR3 contains 15 residues. The V and J ends lost 5 bases and 0 bases, in that order; junction bases with no gene match: 6. The germline CDR1 and CDR2 sequences are SGHRS and YFSETQ. DNA for the CDR3: TGCGCCAGCAGTGGAGGACAGGGAACTAACTATGGCTACACCTTC. It specifies CASSGGQGTNYGYTF.

V and J are TRBV30 and TRBJ1-5; possible D gene TRBD1, 5 bases. Germline values: CDR1 GTSNPN, CDR2 SVGIG (reference sequence). There are 15 residues in the CDR3. V dropped 1 base and J dropped 3 bases, with 13 bases sitting between them. CDR3 region: CAWSANGGVNQPQHF. DNA of the CDR3: TGTGCCTGGAGTGCCAATGGGGGGGTCAATCAGCCCCAGCATTTT. The whole variable domain, filled in from reference TRBV30 and TRBJ1-5, reads SQTIHQWPATLVQPVGSPLSLECTVEGTSNPNLYWYRQAAGRGLQLLFYSVGIGQISSEVPQNLSASRPQDRQFILSSKKLLLSDSGFYLCAWSANGGVNQPQHFGDGTRLSIL.

V gene TRBV2 combines with J gene TRBJ1-1; no reliable D call. With 2 bases removed from V and 5 bases from J, the gap between germline ends came to 18 bases. This CDR3 has 16 amino acids. Looked up from germline, CDR1 is SNHLY and CDR2 is FYNNEI. For the CDR3, the DNA is TGTGCCAGCAGTGAAAATGGGCGCAGGCTGGGGACTGAAGCTTTCTTT. Its protein product is CASSENGRRLGTEAFF.

The V and J genes are TRBV3-1 (or the pseudogene TRBV3-2) and TRBJ1-3; 7 nucleotides agree with TRBD1. Germline V lookup: CDR1 LGHDT, CDR2 YNNKEL (reference sequence). The CDR3 has 15 amino acids. The V gene end was trimmed by 4 bases and the J gene end by 3 bases; junction bases not matched to a gene: 6. CDR3 sequence: CASSRGPGGGNTIYF. CDR3 in DNA: TGTGCCAGCAGCCGGGGGCCAGGGGGTGGAAACACCATATATTTT.

The V call is TRBV10-3, the J call TRBJ1-3; D not resolved. Germline assignment: CDR1 ENHRY and CDR2 SYGVKD. This CDR3 is built from 11 residues. V lost 9 bases to trimming and J lost 0 bases, with 3 bases between them. The chain's CDR3 is CAIASGNTIYF. The CDR3, as DNA: TGTGCCATAGCCTCTGGAAACACCATATATTTT.

V usage is TRBV4-3 and J usage is TRBJ1-6; D may be TRBD1 (6 bases). Trimming stripped 6 bases from V and 4 bases from J, with 16 bases between. The CDR3 has 16 amino acids. Germline V CDR1 and CDR2: LGHNA, YSLEER. The DNA of the CDR3 is TGCGCCAGCAGGCTTAACCCGGGACAATATAATTCACCCCTCCACTTT. Residues: CASRLNPGQYNSPLHF.

This chain links TRBV28 with TRBJ1-3; no definite D call. Germline V gives CDR1 MDHEN, CDR2 SYDVKM. The CDR3 is made up of 15 amino acids. V shed 5 bases and J shed 1 base, with 12 bases lying between them. The CDR3: CASSTGPPSGNTIYF. The CDR3, as DNA: TGTGCCAGCAGTACGGGTCCTCCTTCTGGAAACACCATATATTTT.

This clone was detected a few times. The chain has TRBV11-2 and TRBJ1-6, with 7 bases identical to TRBD1. J gave up 8 bases and V 0 bases, and 13 bases lay outside the gene matches. From germline, CDR1 is SGHAT and CDR2 FQNNGV. There are 18 residues in the CDR3. CDR3 sequence (DNA): TGTGCCAGCAGCTTAGATCTAAAGGGACAGAGGCCTTATTCACCCCTCCACTTT. Its protein product is CASSLDLKGQRPYSPLHF. The full variable domain, in which reference TRBV11-2 and TRBJ1-6 provide the parts outside the CDR3, is EAGVAQSPRYKIIEKRQSVAFWCNPISGHATLYWYQQILGQGPKLLIQFQNNGVVDDSQLPKDRFSAERLKGVDSTLKIQPAKLEDSAVYLCASSLDLKGQRPYSPLHFGNGTRLTVT.

The V gene is TRBV3-1 (or the pseudogene TRBV3-2), the J gene TRBJ1-6; 7 bases map to TRBD1. There are 17 residues in the CDR3. The J segment lost 0 bases and the V segment lost 6 bases, leaving 8 bases of the junction unmatched. Per germline, CDR1 LGHDT and CDR2 YNNKEL (reference sequence). This chain's CDR3 is CASRRGTDGSYNSPLHF. The CDR3 DNA sequence: TGTGCCAGCAGGAGAGGGACAGATGGCTCCTATAATTCACCCCTCCACTTT.

The rearrangement links TRBV19 to TRBJ2-1; TRBD2 might be the D (6 bases). CDR1 and CDR2 (germline): LNHDA, SQIVND (reference sequence). V was shortened by 1 base and J by 4 bases, with 11 bases between the two germline ends. The CDR3 consists of 15 residues. The CDR3 loop is CASSIVADRYNEQFF. In DNA form, the CDR3 reads TGTGCCAGTAGTATAGTAGCGGACCGTTACAATGAGCAGTTCTTC.

The chain employs TRBV5-5 and TRBJ1-4; TRBD1 agrees at 7 bases. V dropped 0 bases and J dropped 3; count of bases not matched to a gene: 8. CDR1 SGHKS and CDR2 YYEKEE come from the germline V gene (reference sequence). There are 17 residues in the CDR3. The CDR3 DNA is TGTGCCAGCAGCTTGGTTGTGGGGGGACAGCCTAATGAAAAACTGTTTTTT. It specifies CASSLVVGGQPNEKLFF.

This chain joins TRBV3-1 (or the pseudogene TRBV3-2) and TRBJ2-3; the D gene could be TRBD1 or TRBD2 (5 bases each). Germline CDR1 and CDR2: LGHDT and YNNKEL (reference sequence). This CDR3 is built from 16 residues. Trimming removed 2 bases at V and 0 bases at J, with 12 bases between. The CDR3 bases are TGTGCCAGCAGCCAAACGTCCGGGGCTAGCACAGATACGCAGTATTTT. Protein product: CASSQTSGASTDTQYF.